This TCR beta chain was sequenced during a study of tumor-infiltrating lymphocytes in primary liver carcinoma. The overall study: Patients were men and women aged 30 to 69 years.

Out of unsorted whole blood came the blood RNA, and germline DNA was extracted as well. Trimming removed 6 bases from V and 2 bases from J, with 22 bases in between. The CDR3 runs 17 residues. TCR beta cDNA was made from roughly 500 ng total RNA with a constant-region primer. Libraries of TCR beta came from three nested multiplex PCR rounds with slightly modified ARM-PCR. Forward primers for TRBV1-TRBV30 and a C-beta reverse primer served the first two PCR rounds, at around 9 cycles each. TCRdb re-called the multiplex PCR reads through MiXCR, storing one row per CDR3 protein. The table includes about 320,000 distinct CDR3 sequences, roughly 60% detected once.

The genes are TRBV12-3 or TRBV12-4 and TRBJ1-2; tentatively, D is TRBD1 (5 bases). The sequenced sample consisted of peripheral blood. The sequence was collected from a woman under 40 with primary liver carcinoma and hepatitis B virus infection. CDR3 loop: CASSTTRKGRGNYGYTF. The DNA of the CDR3 is TGTGCCAGCAGCACTACTCGAAAAGGGAGGGGAAACTATGGCTACACCTTC.